This TCR beta chain derives from a study of regulatory T cells in long-lasting Graves disease. About the research overall: Those with persistent Graves' disease had received antithyroid drugs for over 5 years with positive TSH receptor antibodies. General study findings and limits: With persistent disease, TRBV28, TRBJ1-2 and TRBJ2-5 were the favored segments.

Comments on this clonotype: The target antigen is unknown.

The time point here: persistent/refractory GD, antithyroid drugs over 5 years with positive TRAb. TCR sequences were obtained from RNA taken from PBMCs. Investigators report Graves' disease was diagnosed under American Thyroid Association guidelines. In Xi'an, China, an endocrinology department was the source of patients. For TCR beta, libraries came from iRepertoire HTBI primers and Arm-PCR of CDR3 regions. In TCRdb, the multiplex PCR reads were re-called with MiXCR into one record per CDR3 protein. This sample has over 650,000 distinct CDR3 sequences; around 30% occur once, and the top ten carry about two fifths. This CDR3 spans 16 amino acids. Germline V CDR1 and CDR2: SEHNR, FQNEAQ (reference sequence). J was trimmed by 8 bases and V by 4 bases; bases with no gene match: 10.

The chain links TRBV7-9 to TRBJ1-4, with 10 bases aligning to TRBD1. The receptor was derived from a female donor with Graves disease. Sequences were derived from peripheral blood mononuclear cells (PBMCs), sampled when the disease was refractory, from a patient treated with antithyroid drugs. The CDR3: CASSSRGQGMEEKLFF. The CDR3 coding sequence is TGTGCCAGCAGCTCTAGGGGACAGGGGATGGAGGAAAAACTGTTTTTT.